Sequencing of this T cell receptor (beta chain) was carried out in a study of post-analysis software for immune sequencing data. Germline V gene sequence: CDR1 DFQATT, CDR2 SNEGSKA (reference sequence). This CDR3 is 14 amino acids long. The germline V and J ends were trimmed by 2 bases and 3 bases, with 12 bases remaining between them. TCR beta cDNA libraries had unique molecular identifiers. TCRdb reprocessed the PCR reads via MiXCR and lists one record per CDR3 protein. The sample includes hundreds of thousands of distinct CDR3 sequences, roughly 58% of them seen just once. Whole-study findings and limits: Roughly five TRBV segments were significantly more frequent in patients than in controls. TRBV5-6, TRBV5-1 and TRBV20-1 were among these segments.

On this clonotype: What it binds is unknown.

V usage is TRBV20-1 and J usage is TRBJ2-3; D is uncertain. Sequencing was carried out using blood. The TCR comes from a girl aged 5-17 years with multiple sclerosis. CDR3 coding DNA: TGCAGTGCTAGATTGACCGGGCTTACAGATACGCAGTATTTT. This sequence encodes CSARLTGLTDTQYF.